The TCR beta chain under discussion was sequenced for a study of T cell repertoires in cytomegalovirus infection (dated by TCRdb to about 2019). Notes on the research overall: Because public TCR beta signatures pointed to carriage of CMV infection together with the matching HLA type, the HLA type of each donor mattered for the analysis. General findings and caveats noted by the study authors: The ex vivo response was dominated by HLA-C-restricted CMV-specific TCR beta clonotypes, and the single most frequent clonotype in two of eight donors was supplied by these HLA-C-restricted clonotypes. Cumulative frequency of public TCR beta family members discriminated carriers of CMV infection plus the relevant HLA type in this cohort and an independent approximately 340-donor cohort.

The sequencer was an Illumina HiSeq 1500. TCRdb trimmed the raw reads at Q25, called clones with MiXCR and kept productive beta chains. For every CDR3 protein sequence, its rows merge into one entry that carries the most common genes and DNA. The sample contains 200,000 to 300,000 distinct CDR3 sequences, approximately 15% of them found a single time. The ten largest clones capture about 10% of the sample. In its sample, this clonotype was seen many times. This clone's antigen is unknown. No qualities accompany the bases; no much larger clone lies one base away. The material sequenced was PBMCs. The TCR was taken from a human donor in good health (CMV status not recorded). Some clones in this sample may be carry-over from other donors' samples.

CDR3 protein: CASSSPREGQPQHF. In nucleotides, the sequence is TGTGCCAGCAGTTCCCCCCGGGAGGGTCAGCCCCAGCATTTT. Recombination linked TRBV6-5 to TRBJ1-5, with an unclear D gene assignment. V is shortened by 4 bases, J by 6 bases, and the region joining them spans 13 bases. CDR1 MNHEY and CDR2 SVGAGI are derived from the germline V gene. Reading from cysteine to phenylalanine, the CDR3 counts 14 amino acids. Just CDR3 DNA is preserved here, 42 bases in frame from base 1.